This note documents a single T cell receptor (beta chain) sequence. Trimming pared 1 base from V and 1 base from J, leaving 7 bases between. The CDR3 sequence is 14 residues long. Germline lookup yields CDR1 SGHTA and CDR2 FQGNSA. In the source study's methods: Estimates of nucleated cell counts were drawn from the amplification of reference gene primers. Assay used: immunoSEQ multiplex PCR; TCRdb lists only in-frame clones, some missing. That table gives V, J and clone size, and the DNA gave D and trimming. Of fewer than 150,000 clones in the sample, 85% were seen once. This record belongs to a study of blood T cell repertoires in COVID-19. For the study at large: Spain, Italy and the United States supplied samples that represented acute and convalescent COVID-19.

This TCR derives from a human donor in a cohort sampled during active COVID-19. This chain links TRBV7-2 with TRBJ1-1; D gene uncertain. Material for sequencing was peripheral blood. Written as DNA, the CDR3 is TGTGCCAGCAGCTTAGGCCGAGAGAACACTGAAGCTTTCTTT. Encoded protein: CASSLGRENTEAFF.